This TCR beta chain appears in the sequencing data of a study of T cell responses to AZD1222 COVID-19 vaccine (dated by TCRdb to 2020 to 2023). With respect to the entire study: AZD1222 recipients whose second dose came at about 4 weeks and those whose second dose came at about 12 weeks were combined into one group, since spike-specific TCR depth and breadth did not differ between the two schedules. A total of just over 230 trial participants underwent TCR sequencing, of whom 200 to 220 received two doses of AZD1222 and some 26 received two doses of the MenACWY control vaccine. Enrollment into the trials was organized by age into subgroups of 18-55, 56-69 and 70-plus years, and those subgroups contained around 150, 28 and 57 TCR-sequenced participants, respectively. The paper as a whole reports these results and caveats: Vaccine-associated CD4 TCRs spanned the whole spike protein, with dominant responses in regions 160-218 and 743-854. Conclusions about previously exposed vaccinees are limited because only six or seven AZD1222 recipients were SARS-CoV-2 seropositive at baseline. Participants were mostly white British and included more females than males, and it was suggested by the authors that clonal diversity may have been underestimated. After two AZD1222 doses, spike-specific TCR breadth and depth were significantly higher than at day 0 and than in MenACWY recipients. In the small 56-69-year group, the increase in depth fell short of significance, most likely because of low power. Because no day 14 peak-response samples were available, the repertoires could be characterized only after the peak T cell response. Epitopes outside the regions mutated in the B.1.351 and B.1.1.7 variants were reportedly recognized by nearly half of the unique spike-specific TCRs.

The intended sense of this specimen's time point label: baseline before first vaccination. Vaccinee samples were obtained from the UK trials COV001 and COV002, which included a single-blind randomized controlled phase 2/3 trial of AZD1222 (ChAdOx1 nCoV-19) in healthy adults. For TCRbeta chain sequencing, PBMC samples from trial participants were taken at day 0 and at day 28 after the second dose. The CDR3 regions of human TCRbeta chains were subjected to immunosequencing. As for the authors' bioinformatics: Repertoire TCRs were checked for matches against a reference library of SARS-CoV-2-specific TCRs that had been generated using the MIRA antigen-specificity platform. Breadth meant the fraction of unique TCRs that were SARS-CoV-2-associated, whereas depth meant the fraction of total T cells that were SARS-CoV-2-associated. Using the MIRA data, each spike-specific TCR was assigned both to the spike region to which the TCR was reactive and to a CD4 or CD8 class. Log10-transformed breadth and depth values were compared by one-way ANOVA with Sidak's multiple comparisons tests. TCRdb provides this immuneACCESS table in a form limited to in-frame rearrangements. Some clones are lacking; in checked studies, under half of them reflect an unresolved V gene, and why the rest are absent is not known. That table is the source of V, J and clone size, and D and trimming were worked out from the DNA. This sample gives fewer than 110,000 clones in total; 87% of them show up just once. The ten top clones hold around 4.4% of the sample.

V and J are truncated by 9 bases and 4 bases respectively, leaving an intervening sequence of 15 bases. The CDR3, from cysteine to phenylalanine, totals 13 residues. CDR3 DNA is the only sequence kept; it has 39 bases, read in frame from the first base. CDR1 and CDR2 (LNHDA, SQIVND) derive from the germline V gene (reference sequence). As concerns this clone: Its antigen specificity is not known. No base quality values were provided; no much bigger clone lies one nucleotide off.

The receptor comes from an adult in good health. The sequences come from peripheral blood, collected on day 0 of AZD1222 vaccination. The rearranged segments are TRBV19 and TRBJ1-2; TRBD1 is a possible D gene, resting on 6 matching bases. The CDR3 loop reads CASRTVLSYGYTF. The sequenced DNA is TGTGCCAGCCGGACAGTCTTAAGCTATGGCTACACCTTC.